This T cell receptor beta chain comes out of a study of control samples from healthy donors and cancer patients. Repertoires were generated with immunoSEQ multiplex PCR, while TCRdb's copy carries only in-frame clones and drops some. Here the sample spans around 130,000 clones, approximately 89% being singletons. The clonotype comes from a man in his fifties or sixties with head and neck cancer. The specimen sequenced was PBMCs.

The CDR3 sequence is CASSPDLGLTTEAFF. As DNA, the CDR3 is TGCGCCAGCAGCCCGGACCTAGGGCTCACTACTGAAGCTTTCTTT. The J gene is TRBJ1-1, the V gene TRBV5-1; D is undetermined. The CDR3 extends over 15 amino acids. CDR1 is SGHRS, CDR2 YFSETQ, per germline. Deletions cut 4 bases from V and 5 bases from J, with 18 bases between.